A single sample gave rise to the 20 T cell receptor beta chains below, sequenced in a study of beta chain features in type 1 diabetes. The investigators reverse transcribed all of the isolated RNA, so they sequenced expressed TCRB transcripts. Using immunoSEQ multiplex PCR, the repertoire was profiled, and TCRdb retains in-frame clones only, with some absent. This sample yields approximately 200,000 clones, of which 7.5% to 10% are seen a single time; approximately 0.03% belongs to the top ten. What was sequenced was naive CD4+ T cells from blood. These receptors came from a woman under 30 in good health.

This clone has a handful of counts. The chain is built from TRBV5-5 and TRBJ1-5; D is unclear. Trimming took off 0 bases at V and 2 bases at J, with 3 bases between the two ends. CDR3 length equals 13 residues. CDR1 and CDR2 from the germline V gene are SGHKS and YYEKEE (reference sequence). The CDR3 sequence is CASSLAGNQPQHF. The CDR3 nucleotides read TGTGCCAGCAGCTTGGCTGGCAATCAGCCCCAGCATTTT.

This clone has at least ten counts. The chain has TRBV30 and TRBJ1-1, with TRBD1 identical over 9 bases. Germline loops: CDR1 GTSNPN, CDR2 SVGIG (reference sequence). The CDR3 totals 13 residues. V was pared by 6 bases and J by 1 base, with 3 bases of the junction left unmatched. CDR3 DNA sequence: TGTGCCTGCAGGACAGGGGAGAACACTGAAGCTTTCTTT. Encoded protein: CACRTGENTEAFF.

This clone has just a few counts. The V call is TRBV4-2, the J call TRBJ2-7; 7 bases line up with TRBD2. J gave up 0 bases and V 0 bases, and 5 bases lay outside the gene matches. The CDR3 loop spans 16 amino acids. Germline CDR1 reads LGHNA; CDR2 reads YNFKEQ. CDR3: CASSQDLRGYSYEQYF. The CDR3 DNA sequence: TGTGCCAGCAGCCAAGATTTGCGGGGGTACTCCTACGAGCAGTACTTC.

This clone has a handful of counts. This chain links TRBV5-1 with TRBJ2-3; 7 bases fit TRBD1. Germline V gene data show CDR1 as SGHRS and CDR2 as YFSETQ. The trim removed 1 base at V and 3 bases at J, leaving 8 bases unmatched. The CDR3 is 16 amino acids. The CDR3 loop is CASSLPPQGETDTQYF. CDR3 bases: TGCGCCAGCAGCTTGCCCCCCCAGGGGGAGACAGATACGCAGTATTTT.

This clone was observed a few times. V is TRBV9 and J is TRBJ2-5; D might be TRBD1 (6 bases). The CDR3 has 15 amino acids. V lost 2 bases and J lost 1, with 12 bases in between. The germline V gene has CDR1 SGDLS and CDR2 YYNGEE. DNA of the CDR3: TGTGCCAGCAGCGTGGGTGACAGGACCCAAGAGACCCAGTACTTC. Its protein product is CASSVGDRTQETQYF.

CDR3 coding DNA: TGTGCCAGCAGTGAAGTGTCAGGGGGTGAAAAACTGTTTTTT. It encodes CASSEVSGGEKLFF. This chain uses TRBV2 with TRBJ1-4; the match to TRBD1 covers 7 bases. Germline values: CDR1 SNHLY, CDR2 FYNNEI. J was trimmed by 7 bases and V by 1 base; bases with no gene match: 3. This CDR3 is 14 amino acids long.

The V and J genes are TRBV19 and TRBJ2-7; no definite D call. The CDR3 is 15 amino acids. The germline V and J ends were trimmed by 3 bases and 2 bases, with 14 bases remaining between them. CDR1 is LNHDA and CDR2 is SQIVND in the germline V gene (reference sequence). CDR3 sequence (DNA): TGTGCCAGTAGTATGGTGGCAGGTTACCCCTACGAGCAGTACTTC. Translation: CASSMVAGYPYEQYF. Drawing the rest from reference TRBV19 and TRBJ2-7, the complete variable domain is DGGITQSPKYLFRKEGQNVTLSCEQNLNHDAMYWYRQDPGQGLRLIYYSQIVNDFQKGDIAEGYSVSREKKESFPLTVTSAQKNPTAFYLCASSMVAGYPYEQYFGPGTRLTVT.

In its sample, this clone was seen a few times. The V and J genes are TRBV30 and TRBJ2-7; D might be TRBD1 (5 bases). Trimming pared 5 bases from V and 5 bases from J, leaving 13 bases between. The CDR3 length is 12 residues. The germline CDR1 and CDR2 sequences are GTSNPN and SVGIG (reference sequence). This chain's CDR3 is CAWGLGADEQYF. The DNA of the CDR3 is TGTGCCTGGGGGCTAGGGGCTGACGAGCAGTACTTC. Variable domain in full (rest from reference TRBV30 and TRBJ2-7): SQTIHQWPATLVQPVGSPLSLECTVEGTSNPNLYWYRQAAGRGLQLLFYSVGIGQISSEVPQNLSASRPQDRQFILSSKKLLLSDSGFYLCAWGLGADEQYFGPGTRLTVT.

This clone occurred a few times. V usage is TRBV5-1 and J usage is TRBJ2-1; 13 bases line up with TRBD2. There are 16 residues in the CDR3. Germline V gene data show CDR1 as SGHRS and CDR2 as YFSETQ. J was trimmed by 6 bases and V by 4 bases; bases with no gene match: 7. DNA of the CDR3: TGCGCCAGCAGCATTCCGGGACTAGCGGGACGCAATGAGCAGTTCTTC. Translation gives CASSIPGLAGRNEQFF.

The chain combines TRBV10-3 with TRBJ1-2; possible D gene TRBD1, 5 bases. Trimming removed 7 bases at V and 4 bases at J, with 16 bases between. CDR1 and CDR2 from the germline V gene are ENHRY and SYGVKD. The CDR3 runs to 14 residues. The CDR3 spells CAINSIGATYGYTF. The CDR3 DNA follows: TGTGCCATCAATTCAATAGGGGCGACCTATGGCTACACCTTC.

The J gene is TRBJ1-2, the V gene TRBV30, with no clear D. The CDR3 is 13 amino acids. V lost 0 bases and J lost 7, with 12 bases in between. CDR1 is GTSNPN and CDR2 is SVGIG in the germline V gene (reference sequence). For the CDR3, the DNA is TGTGCCTGGAGTGTCGCACAGATTACTGGCTACACCTTC. Residues: CAWSVAQITGYTF.

V usage is TRBV19 and J usage is TRBJ1-2; the match to TRBD1 covers 8 bases. CDR1 LNHDA and CDR2 SQIVND come from the germline V gene (reference sequence). Trimming took 4 bases from V and 8 from J; bases not matched to a gene: 9. This CDR3 is 14 amino acids long. CDR3 in amino acids: CASSTSTGEYGYTF. In DNA form, the CDR3 reads TGTGCCAGTAGTACATCGACAGGGGAATACGGCTACACCTTC.

This clone was observed a few times. The sample has other DNA sequences that encode this CDR3 too. The V and J genes are TRBV5-1 and TRBJ2-7; D may be TRBD1 (5 bases). The CDR3 has 15 amino acids. Trimming removed 0 bases at V and 0 bases at J, with 10 bases between. Germline V gives CDR1 SGHRS, CDR2 YFSETQ. Here the CDR3 DNA reads TGCGCCAGCAGCTTGGGTACAGGTGTCTCCTACGAGCAGTACTTC. Its translation is CASSLGTGVSYEQYF.

Ten or more counts support this clone. The chain recombines TRBV7-9 with TRBJ2-5; the D is unclear. Germline assignment: CDR1 SEHNR and CDR2 FQNEAQ (reference sequence). There are 14 residues in the CDR3. Deletions cut 3 bases from V and 2 bases from J, with 10 bases between. The CDR3 loop is CASSFSTSQETQYF. CDR3 nucleotides: TGTGCCAGCAGCTTTTCGACAAGTCAAGAGACCCAGTACTTC.

This clone showed up many times. This chain connects TRBV30 to TRBJ2-1; 8 nucleotides agree with TRBD1. J gave up 14 bases and V 8 bases, and 20 bases lay outside the gene matches. Per the germline V gene, CDR1 is GTSNPN and CDR2 is SVGIG (reference sequence). The CDR3 has 14 residues. CDR3 protein: CAGRSDRTGRPKFF. CDR3 in DNA: TGTGCCGGACGGTCTGATAGGACAGGGCGACCCAAGTTCTTC. Looking up the rest from reference TRBV30 and TRBJ2-1 gives the full variable domain: SQTIHQWPATLVQPVGSPLSLECTVEGTSNPNLYWYRQAAGRGLQLLFYSVGIGQISSEVPQNLSASRPQDRQFILSSKKLLLSDSGFYLCAGRSDRTGRPKFFGPGTRLTVL.

In DNA form, the CDR3 reads TGTGCCAGCAGACTCCAATCGAACACTGAAGCTTTCTTT. It yields the protein CASRLQSNTEAFF. This chain uses TRBV6-1 with TRBJ1-1, with D unclear. CDR3 length: 13 amino acids. Germline-derived CDR1 and CDR2 are MNHNS and SASEGT. V was trimmed by 6 bases and J by 1 base, leaving 9 bases between them.

This clone has a count of ten or more. The gene calls are TRBV18 and TRBJ2-1; D gene ambiguous. Per the germline V gene, CDR1 is KGHSH and CDR2 is LQKENI. This CDR3 contains 11 residues. The V end lost 5 bases, the J end lost 13 bases, and 12 bases lay between the germline ends. CDR3 sequence: CASSSDSDQFF. DNA of the CDR3: TGTGCCAGCTCATCCGACTCAGACCAGTTCTTC.

This clone was seen ten or more times. This rearrangement joins TRBV30 to TRBJ2-4; unclear D gene. CDR1 is GTSNPN, CDR2 SVGIG, per germline (reference sequence). The CDR3 runs to 11 residues. V gave up 0 bases and J gave up 10 bases, with 7 bases separating them. The CDR3 DNA is TGTGCCTGGAGTGTACTAAAGATTCAGTACTTC. Translated: CAWSVLKIQYF.

This clone turned up a few times. The chain has TRBV5-4 and TRBJ2-2, with 8 bases matching TRBD2. Germline V gene sequence: CDR1 SGHNT, CDR2 YYREEE (reference sequence). CDR3 length equals 15 residues. The V segment lost 1 base and the J segment 1 base; nucleotides outside the gene matches: 0. The CDR3 region is CASSLTSGNTGELFF. The CDR3 nucleotides are TGTGCCAGCAGCTTGACTAGCGGGAACACCGGGGAGCTGTTTTTT.

A remark on this clone: Other DNA sequences within the sample encode an identical CDR3. V is TRBV18 and J is TRBJ1-2, with 8 bases that match TRBD1. CDR1 and CDR2 (germline): KGHSH, LQKENI. This CDR3 contains 14 residues. J lost 2 bases, V lost 5 bases, and 4 bases had no gene match. The CDR3: CASSLDRANYGYTF. In nucleotides, the CDR3 is TGTGCCAGCTCATTGGACAGGGCGAACTATGGCTACACCTTC.